Included here is one T cell receptor (beta chain) sequence, with context. These data are taken from a study of technical replicates of blood from four donors. CDR1 SGHNT and CDR2 YENEEA come from the germline V gene. The CDR3 extends over 16 amino acids. V dropped 4 bases and J dropped 8 bases, with 20 bases sitting between them. TCRdb's table, derived via immunoSEQ multiplex PCR, lists solely in-frame clones and lacks some. The table includes under 85,000 clones, around 92% detected once. The chain has TRBV11-3 and TRBJ1-4, with D possibly TRBD1 on 6 matching bases. The specimen was T cells isolated from PBMCs. The TCR comes from a human donor in good health. The CDR3 region has the DNA TGTGCCAGCAGCTCCTACCCCGACGGGGGGCTCGAAAAACTGTTTTTT. Translated, it gives CASSSYPDGGLEKLFF.